This T cell receptor (beta chain) was sequenced for a study of cytomegalovirus exposure and HLA in healthy donors. Across the study: Unique TCR beta sequences numbering some 120 million came from about 179 million T cells in an earlier analysis.

The study sampled nominally healthy donors, though unrecorded immune exposures were likely. A remark on this clone: Its antigen is as yet unknown.

The V gene's germline CDR1 is MNHEY and CDR2 SMNVEV (reference sequence). The CDR3 totals 16 residues. V lost 5 bases to trimming and J lost 4 bases, with 19 bases between them. 13 Jbeta primers and 60 Vbeta primers were used for the PCR. Method: immunoSEQ multiplex PCR; TCRdb's copy keeps in-frame clones and lacks some. The sample holds a few hundred thousand clones, roughly four fifths seen once. Regarding the study as a whole: Links to common viral pathogens appeared, in a later analysis, for several of the most significant clusters. Reportedly, TCR beta sequences accurately predicted HLA-A and HLA-B alleles in most subjects.

Sequencing used PBMCs. This rearrangement joins TRBV27 to TRBJ2-3, with D possibly being TRBD1 (6 bases). This receptor was identified in a woman aged 55-70 years in good health and CMV-seropositive. CDR3 DNA sequence: TGTGCCAGCAGTCTTAACCCGGGCCAGGGGCCAGATACGCAGTATTTT. Translated, it gives CASSLNPGQGPDTQYF.